Listed below are T cell receptor beta chains from one sample, sequenced in a study of blood T cell repertoires in COVID-19. The repertoire was sequenced with immunoSEQ multiplex PCR; TCRdb's copy has only in-frame clones and lacks some. The sample shows approximately 210,000 clones, 80% to 90% of them seen only once. Input material: peripheral blood. These receptors were taken from a man aged 18 to 30 with active or convalescent COVID-19. Both conserved end residues are part of each CDR3. Each record gives: V gene, D gene, J gene, clone size, CDR3 DNA, CDR3 protein. D genes are given only for firm matches. Some rows mark clone size as missing; the rest say once, few, many or name a class of expanded clone.

v_call: TRBV10-3
d_call: TRBD1
j_call: TRBJ1-1
clone_size: NA
cdr3_nt: TGTGCCATCAGTGACTCGGGACAGGCCATGAGCACTGAAGCTTTCTTT
cdr3_aa: CAISDSGQAMSTEAFF

v_call: TRBV24-1
d_call: NA
j_call: TRBJ2-1
clone_size: NA
cdr3_nt: TGTGCCACCAGTGATTCTATTTTGAATGAGCAGTTCTTC
cdr3_aa: CATSDSILNEQFF

v_call: TRBV6-5
d_call: TRBD1
j_call: TRBJ1-5
clone_size: NA
cdr3_nt: TGTGCCAGCAGGGCACAGGGGATCAATCAGCCCCAGCATTTT
cdr3_aa: CASRAQGINQPQHF

v_call: TRBV9
d_call: NA
j_call: TRBJ2-5
clone_size: NA
cdr3_nt: TGTGCCAGCAGCGTAGGTCCCCCTCAAGAGACCCAGTACTTC
cdr3_aa: CASSVGPPQETQYF

v_call: TRBV6-6
d_call: NA
j_call: TRBJ2-7
clone_size: NA
cdr3_nt: TGTGCCAGCAGTTACTCGACTCCCAGATCCTACGAGCAGTACTTC
cdr3_aa: CASSYSTPRSYEQYF

v_call: TRBV19
d_call: NA
j_call: TRBJ2-7
clone_size: NA
cdr3_nt: TGTGCCAGTAGTCACCGCGGGGAAATCTACGAGCAGTACTTC
cdr3_aa: CASSHRGEIYEQYF

v_call: TRBV10-3
d_call: NA
j_call: TRBJ1-4
clone_size: NA
cdr3_nt: TGTGCCATCAGTGAGAGCGGAACCGTCTCCTCTAATGAAAAACTGTTTTTT
cdr3_aa: CAISESGTVSSNEKLFF

v_call: TRBV2
d_call: TRBD2
j_call: TRBJ2-5
clone_size: NA
cdr3_nt: TGTGCCAGCAGTGATAGGCGACTAGCCCGAGAGACCCAGTACTTC
cdr3_aa: CASSDRRLARETQYF

v_call: TRBV7-2
d_call: TRBD2
j_call: TRBJ2-1
clone_size: few
cdr3_nt: TGTGCCAGCAGCTTAGGTGGCGGGAGTTTCTACAATGAGCAGTTCTTC
cdr3_aa: CASSLGGGSFYNEQFF

v_call: TRBV5-1
d_call: TRBD1
j_call: TRBJ1-1
clone_size: NA
cdr3_nt: TGCGCCAGCAGCTTCGGACAGGGGAGCGATTTTGACACTGAAGCTTTCTTT
cdr3_aa: CASSFGQGSDFDTEAFF

v_call: TRBV7-9
d_call: NA
j_call: TRBJ1-1
clone_size: NA
cdr3_nt: TGTGCCAGCGGGCCTAACTCCGGGACCCCCCGGGGGTTACCTGAAGCTTTCTTT
cdr3_aa: CASGPNSGTPRGLPEAFF

v_call: TRBV28
d_call: TRBD1
j_call: TRBJ1-5
clone_size: NA
cdr3_nt: TGTGCCAGCAGTTTAGGGGACAGGGACAATCAGCCCCAGCATTTT
cdr3_aa: CASSLGDRDNQPQHF

v_call: TRBV7-8
d_call: NA
j_call: TRBJ2-7
clone_size: NA
cdr3_nt: TGTGCCAGCAGCATGCCCTGGTTGGCAGGGCGAGCCTACGAGCAGTACTTC
cdr3_aa: CASSMPWLAGRAYEQYF

v_call: TRBV28
d_call: NA
j_call: TRBJ1-1
clone_size: NA
cdr3_nt: TGTGCCAGCAGTTTGGGGGGGTATGGTTTCACTGAAGCTTTCTTT
cdr3_aa: CASSLGGYGFTEAFF

v_call: TRBV7-9
d_call: TRBD1
j_call: TRBJ1-1
clone_size: few
cdr3_nt: TGTGCCAGCAGCTTAGAAGGGGGCCGCTCTGAAGCTTTCTTT
cdr3_aa: CASSLEGGRSEAFF

v_call: TRBV15
d_call: NA
j_call: TRBJ2-3
clone_size: NA
cdr3_nt: TGTGCCACCAGCCCCCGGGGATTGGAAGATACGCAGTATTTT
cdr3_aa: CATSPRGLEDTQYF

v_call: TRBV28
d_call: NA
j_call: TRBJ1-1
clone_size: NA
cdr3_nt: TGTGCCAGCGATGCCAGGGAGAACACTGAAGCTTTCTTT
cdr3_aa: CASDARENTEAFF

v_call: TRBV30
d_call: TRBD1
j_call: TRBJ1-2
clone_size: few
cdr3_nt: TGTGCCTGGAGTGGGGGACAGGGGGCTGATGGCTACACCTTC
cdr3_aa: CAWSGGQGADGYTF

v_call: TRBV19
d_call: TRBD1
j_call: TRBJ1-6
clone_size: NA
cdr3_nt: TGTGCCAGTAGTTCCGGGACAGGGGTAAATTCACCCCTCCACTTT
cdr3_aa: CASSSGTGVNSPLHF

v_call: TRBV19
d_call: NA
j_call: TRBJ2-2
clone_size: NA
cdr3_nt: TGTGCCAGTAGATCTTCCGGGGAGCTGTTTTTT
cdr3_aa: CASRSSGELFF

v_call: TRBV11-2
d_call: TRBD1
j_call: TRBJ1-2
clone_size: NA
cdr3_nt: TGTGCCAGCAGCTTAGCGCACACAGGGGCAGCTAACTATGGCTACACCTTC
cdr3_aa: CASSLAHTGAANYGYTF

v_call: TRBV12-3/TRBV12-4
d_call: NA
j_call: TRBJ1-1
clone_size: NA
cdr3_nt: TGTGCCAGCAGTGGGAGGAGGGGCGCAGCTTTCTTT
cdr3_aa: CASSGRRGAAFF